The TCR beta chain described here comes from a study of cytomegalovirus exposure and HLA in healthy donors. Although they were nominally healthy when sampled, donors likely had unrecorded immune exposures. Between the trimmed V and J ends, which lost 2 bases and 6 bases, there was a span of 10 bases. CDR1 and CDR2 (germline): MNHNY, SVGAGI (reference sequence). The CDR3 loop spans 14 amino acids. A multiplex PCR was run with 60 Vbeta primers and 13 Jbeta primers. The table came from immunoSEQ multiplex PCR; TCRdb's copy has only in-frame clones and leaves some out. Among about 140,000 clones listed, roughly four fifths were seen once. As for this clone: Its specificity is unknown.

Study-wide results and caveats: Presence/absence analysis assumed near-uniform sequencing depth across donors.

The clonotype originates from a female donor in good health and CMV-seropositive. Material: PBMCs. The chain links TRBV6-6 to TRBJ2-2; a possible D gene is TRBD1 (6 bases). CDR3 coding DNA: TGTGCCAGCAGTTACGTGGGGGCCTCCGGGGAGCTGTTTTTT. Its translation is CASSYVGASGELFF.